This TCR beta chain was documented in a study of long-term antiretroviral therapy in people with HIV. Trimming cost V 3 bases and J 1 base, with 13 bases left between them. Germline values: CDR1 LNHDA, CDR2 SQIVND (reference sequence). The CDR3 runs to 15 residues. This clone was seen a handful of times. The run of the v3.0 immunoSEQ assay was at survey level. Sequenced by immunoSEQ multiplex PCR; TCRdb stores in-frame clones only, minus some. The table has about 35,000 clones, roughly 79% seen once. PBMC samples from each donor numbered at least one pre-ART and at least two post-ART. Every specimen provided roughly 0.95-11 million cryopreserved PBMC before DNA extraction took place.

The genes are TRBV19 and TRBJ2-7, with D perhaps TRBD1 (5 bases). The receptor was derived from a man aged 45-65 years with HIV. Source: unsorted PBMCs, taken 3 years after starting antiretroviral therapy. The chain's CDR3 is CASSMWSGSSYEQYF. The CDR3 coding sequence is TGTGCCAGTAGTATGTGGTCAGGGTCGTCCTACGAGCAGTACTTC. The whole variable domain, filled in from reference TRBV19 and TRBJ2-7, reads DGGITQSPKYLFRKEGQNVTLSCEQNLNHDAMYWYRQDPGQGLRLIYYSQIVNDFQKGDIAEGYSVSREKKESFPLTVTSAQKNPTAFYLCASSMWSGSSYEQYFGPGTRLTVT.